This T cell receptor (beta chain) appears in the sequencing data of a study of cytomegalovirus exposure and HLA in healthy donors. The study ran its PCR with 60 Vbeta and 13 Jbeta primers. Using immunoSEQ multiplex PCR, the repertoire was profiled, and TCRdb retains in-frame clones only, with some absent. The sample yields roughly 110,000 clones, about two thirds seen once. CDR1 MDHEN and CDR2 SYDVKM come from the germline V gene. With 6 bases removed from V and 9 bases from J, the gap between germline ends came to 15 bases. The CDR3 loop spans 14 amino acids. This sequence originates from a boy younger than 18 in good health and CMV-seronegative. The sample taken for sequencing was PBMCs. The chain joins TRBV28 to TRBJ1-6; a possible D gene is TRBD1 (5 bases). DNA for the CDR3: TGTGCCAGCAGAATCCAGGGAAGTGGTTCACCCCTCCACTTT. Its translation: CASRIQGSGSPLHF.